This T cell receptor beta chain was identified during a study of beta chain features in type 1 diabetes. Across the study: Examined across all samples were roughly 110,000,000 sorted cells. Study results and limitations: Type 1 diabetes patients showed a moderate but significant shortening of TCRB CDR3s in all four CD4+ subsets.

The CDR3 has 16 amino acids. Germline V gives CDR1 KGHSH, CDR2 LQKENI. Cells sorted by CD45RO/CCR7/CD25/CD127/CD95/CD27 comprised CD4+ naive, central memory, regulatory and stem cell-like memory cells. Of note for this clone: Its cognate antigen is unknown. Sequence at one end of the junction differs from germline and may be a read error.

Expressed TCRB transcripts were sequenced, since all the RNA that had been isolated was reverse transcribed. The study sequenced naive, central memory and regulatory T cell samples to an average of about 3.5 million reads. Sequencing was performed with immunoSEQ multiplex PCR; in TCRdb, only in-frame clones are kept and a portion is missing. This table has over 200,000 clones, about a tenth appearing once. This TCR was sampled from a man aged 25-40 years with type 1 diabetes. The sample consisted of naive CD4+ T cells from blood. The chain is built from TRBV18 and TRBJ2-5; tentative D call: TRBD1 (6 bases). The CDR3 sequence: CASSPSTGISQGTQYF. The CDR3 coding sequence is TGTGCCAGCTCACCGTCCACAGGGATATCCCAAGGGACCCAGTACTTC. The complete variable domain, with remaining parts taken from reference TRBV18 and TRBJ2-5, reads NAGVMQNPRHLVRRRGQEARLRCSPMKGHSHVYWYRQLPEEGLKFMVYLQKENIIDESGMPKERFSAEFPKEGPSILRIQQVVRGDSAAYFCASSPSTGISQGTQYFGPGTRLLVL.